This T cell receptor (beta chain) was found in a study of CD8+ T cells in alopecia areata. The study, taken as a whole, reports: Among the top 100, expanded CD8+ clones, as well as scalp clonality, were significantly decreased by tofacitinib.

As regards this clone: The antigen is unknown.

As to treatment: oral pan-JAK inhibitor, 5-10 mg twice daily. PBMCs, the starting material, were the source of sorted CD4+ and CD8+ T cells. V was trimmed by 1 base and J by 0 bases, leaving 5 bases between them. The V gene's germline CDR1 is MNHEY and CDR2 SMNVEV (reference sequence). The CDR3 contains 14 residues. RNA, once extracted, was reverse transcribed into cDNA for use as the sequencing template. Profiling relied on immunoSEQ multiplex PCR, and the TCRdb table lists in-frame clones only, not all of them. The repertoire includes fewer than 350,000 clones, 55% to 75% of them detected once, and over 1.5% sits in the top ten.

The TCR originated in a human donor with alopecia areata. The chain recombines TRBV27 with TRBJ2-3; the D is unclear. The sample consisted of CD4+ T cells sorted from blood, taken at week 24, from a patient treated with tofacitinib. The CDR3 spells CASSLYASTDTQYF. The CDR3 DNA is TGTGCCAGCAGTTTATATGCTAGCACAGATACGCAGTATTTT.